The source of this T cell receptor (beta chain) is a study of blood T cell repertoires in COVID-19. Deletions cut 2 bases from V and 9 bases from J, with 11 bases between. This CDR3 is 13 amino acids long. Germline assignment: CDR1 GTSNPN and CDR2 SVGIG (reference sequence). Data came from immunoSEQ multiplex PCR; TCRdb stores just in-frame clones and leaves some out. The table records about 84,000 clones, 65% to 85% of them present only once. The chain joins TRBV30 to TRBJ1-6, with a tentative D call TRBD1 (5 bases). The receptor was isolated from an elderly man with active or convalescent COVID-19. Sequencing was performed on peripheral blood. The CDR3 nucleotides are TGTGCCTGGAGTCCAGGGAGGGTTTCACCCCTCCACTTT. Its protein product is CAWSPGRVSPLHF.